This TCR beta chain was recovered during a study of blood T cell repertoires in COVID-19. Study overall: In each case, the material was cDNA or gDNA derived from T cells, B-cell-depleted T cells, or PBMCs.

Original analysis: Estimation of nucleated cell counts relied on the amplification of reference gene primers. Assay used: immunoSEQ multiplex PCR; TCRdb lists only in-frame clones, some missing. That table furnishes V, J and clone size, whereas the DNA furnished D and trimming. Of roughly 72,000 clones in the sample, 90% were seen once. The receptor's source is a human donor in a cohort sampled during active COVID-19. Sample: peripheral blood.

The DNA of the CDR3 is TGTGCCAGCAGCTTCAAAGGGACAGCCCAGGAAAAACTGTTTTTT. This sequence encodes CASSFKGTAQEKLFF. V is TRBV5-6 and J is TRBJ1-4; TRBD1 matches 7 bases. Germline assignment: CDR1 SGHDT and CDR2 YYEEEE. J lost 8 bases, V lost 2 bases, and 9 bases had no gene match. The CDR3 runs to 15 residues.